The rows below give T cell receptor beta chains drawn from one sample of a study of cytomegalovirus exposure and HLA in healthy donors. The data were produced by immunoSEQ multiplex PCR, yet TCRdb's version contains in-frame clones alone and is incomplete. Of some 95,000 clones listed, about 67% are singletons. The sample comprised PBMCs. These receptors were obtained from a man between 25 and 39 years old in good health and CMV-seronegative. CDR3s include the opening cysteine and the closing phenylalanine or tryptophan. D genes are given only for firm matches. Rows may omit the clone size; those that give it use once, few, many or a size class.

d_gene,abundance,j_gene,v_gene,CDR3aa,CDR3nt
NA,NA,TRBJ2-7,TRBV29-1,CSVDTGHGSYEQYF,TGCAGCGTGGATACAGGGCATGGATCCTACGAGCAGTACTTC
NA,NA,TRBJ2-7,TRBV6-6,CVVQGTEGYEQYF,TGTGTCGTACAGGGGACGGAGGGCTACGAGCAGTACTTC
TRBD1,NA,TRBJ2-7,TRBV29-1,CSFSGQSYEQYF,TGCAGCTTTTCGGGACAGAGCTACGAGCAGTACTTC
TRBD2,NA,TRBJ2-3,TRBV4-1,CASSQGLAGATDTQYF,TGCGCCAGCAGCCAAGGACTAGCGGGAGCCACAGATACGCAGTATTTT
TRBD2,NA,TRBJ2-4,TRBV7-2,CASSLVSGGAKNIQYF,TGTGCCAGCAGCTTAGTTAGCGGGGGAGCCAAAAACATTCAGTACTTC
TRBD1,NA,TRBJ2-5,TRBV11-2,CASRDEGAWQETQYF,TGTGCCAGCAGGGATGAGGGGGCTTGGCAAGAGACCCAGTACTTC
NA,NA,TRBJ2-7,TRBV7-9,CASSLGRAEQYF,TGTGCCAGCAGCTTAGGGCGGGCCGAGCAGTACTTC
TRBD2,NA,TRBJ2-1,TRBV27,CASSQGSGREHEQFF,TGTGCCAGCAGTCAGGGGAGCGGGAGGGAGCATGAGCAGTTCTTC
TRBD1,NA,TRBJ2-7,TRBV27,CASSPRDRGREQYF,TGTGCCAGCAGTCCTCGGGACAGGGGACGCGAGCAGTACTTC
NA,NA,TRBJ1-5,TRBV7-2,CASSSPGQPQHF,TGTGCCAGCAGCTCTCCAGGGCAGCCCCAGCATTTT
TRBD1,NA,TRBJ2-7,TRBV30,CAWSVGPPGQGAYEQYF,TGTGCCTGGAGTGTAGGACCGCCGGGACAGGGGGCCTACGAGCAGTACTTC
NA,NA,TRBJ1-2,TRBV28,CASSPLQGIGYGYTF,TGTGCCAGCAGTCCACTCCAGGGGATCGGCTATGGCTACACCTTC
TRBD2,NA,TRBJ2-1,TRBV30,CATGRGEQFF,TGTGCCACCGGGAGGGGTGAGCAGTTCTTC
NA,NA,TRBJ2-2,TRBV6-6,CASRPRRTGELFF,TGTGCCAGCAGACCACGCAGAACCGGGGAGCTGTTTTTT
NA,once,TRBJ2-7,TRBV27,CASSLFPTYEQYF,TGTGCCAGCAGTTTATTTCCCACCTACGAGCAGTACTTC
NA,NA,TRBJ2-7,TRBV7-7,CASSQTTLGEQYF,TGTGCCAGCAGCCAAACCACCCTCGGCGAGCAGTACTTC
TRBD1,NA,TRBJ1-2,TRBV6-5,CASSYTGQGEGYTF,TGTGCCAGCAGTTACACGGGACAGGGGGAAGGCTACACCTTC
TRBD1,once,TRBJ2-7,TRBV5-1,CASSAAGQVSVEQYF,TGCGCCAGCAGCGCGGCGGGACAGGTCTCAGTCGAGCAGTACTTC
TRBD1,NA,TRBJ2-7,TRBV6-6,CASSSGGRIDHEQYF,TGTGCCAGCAGTTCAGGGGGCCGGATAGACCACGAGCAGTACTTC
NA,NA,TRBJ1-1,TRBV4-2,CASSQVSTEAFF,TGTGCCAGCAGCCAAGTGAGCACTGAAGCTTTCTTT
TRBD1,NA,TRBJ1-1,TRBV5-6,CASSWGQGPKRGTEAFF,TGTGCCAGCAGTTGGGGACAGGGGCCTAAACGGGGCACTGAAGCTTTCTTT
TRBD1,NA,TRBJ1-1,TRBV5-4,CASSSGTEYTEAFF,TGTGCCAGCAGCTCGGGGACAGAATACACTGAAGCTTTCTTT
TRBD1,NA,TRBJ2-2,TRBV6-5,CASRAGTGVTGELFF,TGTGCCAGCAGGGCCGGGACAGGGGTCACCGGGGAGCTGTTTTTT
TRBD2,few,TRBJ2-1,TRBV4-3,CASSTLAGGFNEQFF,TGCGCCAGCAGCACACTAGCGGGGGGGTTTAATGAGCAGTTCTTC